This TCR beta chain appears in the sequencing data of a study of T cell responses to AZD1222 COVID-19 vaccine. Libraries were prepared by immunoSEQ multiplex PCR; TCRdb keeps only in-frame clonotypes and omits some of them. Here the sample spans about 160,000 clones, 91% being singletons. CDR1 and CDR2 (germline): SGDLS, YYNGEE. The CDR3 runs 13 residues. Between the trimmed V and J ends, which lost 4 bases and 2 bases, there was a span of 10 bases. Study observations and caveats: No repertoire was sampled before or during the peak T cell response, only after it. Rises in breadth and depth of Spike-specific TCRs came after two AZD1222 doses. Baseline serostatus was positive in only six AZD1222 recipients. White British ancestry dominated among donors, who included more females, and clonal diversity was possibly underestimated.

Of note for this clone: Its target is unknown.

The source material was peripheral blood, sampled 28 days after the second AZD1222 dose. The TCR originated in an adult who received the AZD1222 COVID-19 vaccine. The chain employs TRBV9 and TRBJ2-7; D not resolved. CDR3 coding DNA: TGTGCCAGCAGCTCCGGGCCAGCCTACGAGCAGTACTTC. Its protein product is CASSSGPAYEQYF.